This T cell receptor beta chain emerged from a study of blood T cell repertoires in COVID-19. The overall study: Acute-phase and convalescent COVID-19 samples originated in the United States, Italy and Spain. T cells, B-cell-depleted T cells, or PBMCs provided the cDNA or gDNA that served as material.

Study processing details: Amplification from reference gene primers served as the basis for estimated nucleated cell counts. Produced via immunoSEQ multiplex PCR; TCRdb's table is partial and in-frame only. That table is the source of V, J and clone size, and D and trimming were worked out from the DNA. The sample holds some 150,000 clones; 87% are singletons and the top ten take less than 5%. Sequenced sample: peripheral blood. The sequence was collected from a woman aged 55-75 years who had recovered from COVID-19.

CDR3 DNA: TGTGCCAGCAGCCAAATCTCCGGGACAGGGGGCGTTTATGGCTACACCTTC. Translated: CASSQISGTGGVYGYTF. The rearrangement uses TRBV3-1 (or the pseudogene TRBV3-2) and TRBJ1-2, with 12 nucleotides matching TRBD1. The CDR3 is 17 residues long. V shed 2 bases and J 5 bases; nucleotides not matched to a gene: 9. Germline CDR1 is LGHDT and CDR2 is YNNKEL (reference sequence).